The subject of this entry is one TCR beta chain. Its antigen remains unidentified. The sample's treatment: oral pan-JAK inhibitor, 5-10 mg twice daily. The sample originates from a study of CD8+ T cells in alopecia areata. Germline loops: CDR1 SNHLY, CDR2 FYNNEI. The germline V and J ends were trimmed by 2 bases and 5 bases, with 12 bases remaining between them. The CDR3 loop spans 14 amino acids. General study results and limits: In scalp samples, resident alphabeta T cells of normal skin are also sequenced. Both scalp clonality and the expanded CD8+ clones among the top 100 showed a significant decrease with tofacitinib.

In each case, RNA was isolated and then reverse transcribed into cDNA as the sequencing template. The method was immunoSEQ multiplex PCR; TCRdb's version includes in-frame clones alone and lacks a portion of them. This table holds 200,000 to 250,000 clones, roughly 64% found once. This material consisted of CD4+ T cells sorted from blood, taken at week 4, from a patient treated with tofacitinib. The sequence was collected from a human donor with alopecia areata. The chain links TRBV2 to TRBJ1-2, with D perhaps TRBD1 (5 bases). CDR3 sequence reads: CASSENQGIYGYTF. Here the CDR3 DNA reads TGTGCCAGCAGTGAAAACCAGGGCATTTATGGCTACACCTTC.